The clone carrying this TCR beta chain was picked up a small number of times. The antigen is not known. Three nested ARM-PCR rounds with V-beta and C-beta primers built TCRB libraries. TCRdb independently ran MiXCR on the multiplex PCR reads; one entry per CDR3 protein. The sample has 10,000 to 15,000 distinct CDR3 sequences; 64% are singletons. These data belong to a study of tumor-infiltrating lymphocytes in glioblastoma multiforme. Broader study findings: No surface-marker sorting into functional T cell subtypes was done. Unequal TCR RNA per T cell might skew measured clone sizes.

The germline V gene encodes CDR1 WSHSY and CDR2 SAAADI. This CDR3 contains 15 residues. V lost 7 bases, J lost 2 bases, and 12 bases lay in between. V gene TRBV10-2 combines with J gene TRBJ2-6; D is perhaps TRBD1 (6 bases). Sequencing was carried out using brain tumor tissue. This receptor was obtained from a male donor with glioblastoma. The CDR3 nucleotides read TGCGCCAGCACCCCCCGGGACACTGGGGCCAACGTCCTGACTTTC. This gives the protein CASTPRDTGANVLTF.